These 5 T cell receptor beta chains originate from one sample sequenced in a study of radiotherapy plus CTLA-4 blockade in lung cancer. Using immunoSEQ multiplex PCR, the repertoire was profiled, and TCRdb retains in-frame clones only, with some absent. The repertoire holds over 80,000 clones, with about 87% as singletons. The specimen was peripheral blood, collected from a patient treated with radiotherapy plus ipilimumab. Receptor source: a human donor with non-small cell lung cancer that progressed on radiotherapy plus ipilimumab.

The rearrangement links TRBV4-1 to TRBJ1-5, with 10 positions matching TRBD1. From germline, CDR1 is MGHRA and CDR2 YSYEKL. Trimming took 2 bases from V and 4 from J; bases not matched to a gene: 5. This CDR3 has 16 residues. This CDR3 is CASSQTPGQGNQPQHF. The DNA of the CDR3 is TGCGCCAGCAGCCAAACCCCGGGACAGGGGAATCAGCCCCAGCATTTT.

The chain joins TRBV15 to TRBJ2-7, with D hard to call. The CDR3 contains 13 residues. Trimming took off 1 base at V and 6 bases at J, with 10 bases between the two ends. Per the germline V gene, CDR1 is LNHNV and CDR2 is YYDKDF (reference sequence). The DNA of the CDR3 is TGTGCCACCAGCAGAGTTCAGCGAGGCGAGCAGTACTTC. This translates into CATSRVQRGEQYF.

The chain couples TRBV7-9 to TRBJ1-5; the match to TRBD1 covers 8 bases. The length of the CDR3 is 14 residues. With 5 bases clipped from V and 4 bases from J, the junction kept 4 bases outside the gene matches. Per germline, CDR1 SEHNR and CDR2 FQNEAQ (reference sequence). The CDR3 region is CASSPQGGNQPQHF. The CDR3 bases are TGTGCCAGCAGCCCACAGGGGGGGAATCAGCCCCAGCATTTT.

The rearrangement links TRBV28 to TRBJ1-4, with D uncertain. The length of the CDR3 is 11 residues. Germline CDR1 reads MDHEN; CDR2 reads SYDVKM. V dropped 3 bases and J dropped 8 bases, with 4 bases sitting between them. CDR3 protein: CASSLGEKLFF. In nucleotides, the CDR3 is TGTGCCAGCAGTTTGGGCGAAAAACTGTTTTTT. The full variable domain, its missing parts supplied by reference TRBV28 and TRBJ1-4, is DVKVTQSSRYLVKRTGEKVFLECVQDMDHENMFWYRQDPGLGLRLIYFSYDVKMKEKGDIPEGYSVSREKKERFSLILESASTNQTSMYLCASSLGEKLFFGSGTQLSVL.

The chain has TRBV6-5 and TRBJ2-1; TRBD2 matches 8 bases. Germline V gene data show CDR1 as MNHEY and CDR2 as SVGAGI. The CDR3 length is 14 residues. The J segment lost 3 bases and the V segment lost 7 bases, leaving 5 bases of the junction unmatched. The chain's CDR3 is CASKTGGDYNEQFF. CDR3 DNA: TGTGCCAGCAAAACCGGGGGGGACTACAATGAGCAGTTCTTC.